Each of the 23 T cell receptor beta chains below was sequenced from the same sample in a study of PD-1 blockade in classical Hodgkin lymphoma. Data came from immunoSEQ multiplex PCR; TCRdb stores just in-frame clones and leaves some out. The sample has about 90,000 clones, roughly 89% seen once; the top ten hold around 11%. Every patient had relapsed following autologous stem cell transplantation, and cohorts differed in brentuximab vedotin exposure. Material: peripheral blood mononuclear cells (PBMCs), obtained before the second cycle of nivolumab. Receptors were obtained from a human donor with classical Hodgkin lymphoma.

CDR3 sequence: CASSLAGSFDTIYF. DNA of the CDR3: TGCGCCAGCAGCTTAGCAGGGTCCTTTGACACCATATATTTT. The chain has TRBV5-1 and TRBJ1-3, with TRBD1 as a possible D gene (5 bases). The CDR3 totals 14 residues. Germline-derived CDR1 and CDR2 are SGHRS and YFSETQ. With 2 bases removed from V and 8 bases from J, the gap between germline ends came to 14 bases.

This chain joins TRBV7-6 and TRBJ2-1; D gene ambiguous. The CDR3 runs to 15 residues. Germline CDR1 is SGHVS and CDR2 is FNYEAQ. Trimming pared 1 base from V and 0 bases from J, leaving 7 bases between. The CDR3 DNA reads TGTGCCAGCAGCTTAGAGTGGAGCTCCTACAATGAGCAGTTCTTC. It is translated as CASSLEWSSYNEQFF. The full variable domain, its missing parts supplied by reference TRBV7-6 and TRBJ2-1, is GAGVSQSPRYKVTKRGQDVALRCDPISGHVSLYWYRQALGQGPEFLTYFNYEAQQDKSGLPNDRFSAERPEGSISTLTIQRTEQRDSAMYRCASSLEWSSYNEQFFGPGTRLTVL.

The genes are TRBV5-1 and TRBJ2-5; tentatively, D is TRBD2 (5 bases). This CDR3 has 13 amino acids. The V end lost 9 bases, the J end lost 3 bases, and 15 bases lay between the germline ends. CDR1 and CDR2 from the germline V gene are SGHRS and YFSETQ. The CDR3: CATQRSSKETQYF. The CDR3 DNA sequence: TGCGCCACCCAGCGGTCTAGCAAAGAGACCCAGTACTTC.

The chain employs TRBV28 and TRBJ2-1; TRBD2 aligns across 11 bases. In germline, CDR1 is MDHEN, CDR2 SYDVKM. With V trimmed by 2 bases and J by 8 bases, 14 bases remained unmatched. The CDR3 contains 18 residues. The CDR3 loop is CASSLLTWTASGRHEQFF. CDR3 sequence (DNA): TGTGCCAGCAGTTTACTTACTTGGACGGCTAGCGGGAGGCATGAGCAGTTCTTC.

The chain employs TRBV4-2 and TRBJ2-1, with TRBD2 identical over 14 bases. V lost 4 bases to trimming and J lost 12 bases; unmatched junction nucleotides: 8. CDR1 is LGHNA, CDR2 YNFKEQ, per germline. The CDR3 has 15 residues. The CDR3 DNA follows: TGTGCCAGCAGCCCCCCCGGGACTAGCGGGAGTGGGCAGTTCTTC. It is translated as CASSPPGTSGSGQFF.

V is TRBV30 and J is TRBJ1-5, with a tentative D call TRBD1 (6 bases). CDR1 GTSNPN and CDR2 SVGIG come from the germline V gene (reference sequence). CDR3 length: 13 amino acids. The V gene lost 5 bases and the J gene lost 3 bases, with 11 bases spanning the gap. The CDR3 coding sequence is TGTGCCTGGTCATCAGGGGACAATCAGCCCCAGCATTTT. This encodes CAWSSGDNQPQHF.

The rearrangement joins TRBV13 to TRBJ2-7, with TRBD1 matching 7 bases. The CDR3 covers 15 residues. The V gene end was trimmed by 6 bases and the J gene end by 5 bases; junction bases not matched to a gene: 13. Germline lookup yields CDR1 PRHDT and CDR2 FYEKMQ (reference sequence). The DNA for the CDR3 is TGTGCCAGCAGTTCCATTCTTGCCCAGGGGGACGAGCAGTACTTC. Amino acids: CASSSILAQGDEQYF.

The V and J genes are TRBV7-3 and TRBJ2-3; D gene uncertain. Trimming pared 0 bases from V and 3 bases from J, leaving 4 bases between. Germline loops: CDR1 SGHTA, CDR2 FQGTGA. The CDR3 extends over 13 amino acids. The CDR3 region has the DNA TGTGCCAGCAGCTTAACGGGTACAGATACGCAGTATTTT. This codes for CASSLTGTDTQYF. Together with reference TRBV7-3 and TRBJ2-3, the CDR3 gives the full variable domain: GAGVSQTPSNKVTEKGKYVELRCDPISGHTALYWYRQSLGQGPEFLIYFQGTGAADDSGLPNDRFFAVRPEGSVSTLKIQRTERGDSAVYLCASSLTGTDTQYFGPGTRLTVL.

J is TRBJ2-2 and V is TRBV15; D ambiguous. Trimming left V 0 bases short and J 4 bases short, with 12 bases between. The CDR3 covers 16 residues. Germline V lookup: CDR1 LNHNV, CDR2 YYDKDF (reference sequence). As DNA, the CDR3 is TGTGCCACCAGCAGAGATGACCTCCTAGGCACCGGGGAGCTGTTTTTT. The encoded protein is CATSRDDLLGTGELFF.

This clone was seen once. CDR3: CASSYGTGSFGYTF. The CDR3 DNA follows: TGTGCCAGCAGTTACGGGACAGGATCCTTCGGCTACACCTTC. This chain connects TRBV6-5 to TRBJ1-2; 8 bases map to TRBD1. This CDR3 has 14 residues. Trimming cost V 2 bases and J 8 bases; bases outside gene matches: 7. Looked up from germline, CDR1 is MNHEY and CDR2 is SVGAGI.

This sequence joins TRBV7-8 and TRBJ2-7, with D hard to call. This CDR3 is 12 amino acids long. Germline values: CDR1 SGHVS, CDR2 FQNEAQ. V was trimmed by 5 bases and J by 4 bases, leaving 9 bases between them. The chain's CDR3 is CASSGWTYEQYF. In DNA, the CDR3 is TGTGCCAGCAGCGGATGGACGTACGAGCAGTACTTC.

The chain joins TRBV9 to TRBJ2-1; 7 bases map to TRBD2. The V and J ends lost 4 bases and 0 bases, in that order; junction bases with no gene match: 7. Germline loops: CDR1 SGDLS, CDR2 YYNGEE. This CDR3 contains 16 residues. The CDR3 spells CASSPWGGSSYNEQFF. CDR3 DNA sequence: TGTGCCAGCAGCCCGTGGGGAGGGAGCTCCTACAATGAGCAGTTCTTC.

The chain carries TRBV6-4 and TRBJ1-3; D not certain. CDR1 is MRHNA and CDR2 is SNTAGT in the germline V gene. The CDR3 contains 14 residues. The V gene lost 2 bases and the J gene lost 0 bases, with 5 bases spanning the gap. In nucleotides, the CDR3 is TGTGCCAGCAGTGACAGTTACTCTGGAAACACCATATATTTT. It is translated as CASSDSYSGNTIYF.

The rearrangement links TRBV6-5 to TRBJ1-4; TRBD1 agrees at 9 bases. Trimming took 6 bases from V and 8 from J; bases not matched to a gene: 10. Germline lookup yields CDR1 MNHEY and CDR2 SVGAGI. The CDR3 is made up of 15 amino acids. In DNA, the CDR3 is TGTGCCAGCAGCTCCTGGACAGGGGTTGGCGAAAAACTGTTTTTT. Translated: CASSSWTGVGEKLFF.

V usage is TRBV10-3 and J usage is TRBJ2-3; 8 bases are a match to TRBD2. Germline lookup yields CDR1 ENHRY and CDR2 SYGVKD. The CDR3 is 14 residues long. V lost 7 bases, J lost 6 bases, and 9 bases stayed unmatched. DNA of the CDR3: TGTGCCATCAAGGTAGCGGGATCGGAGGATACGCAGTATTTT. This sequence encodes CAIKVAGSEDTQYF.

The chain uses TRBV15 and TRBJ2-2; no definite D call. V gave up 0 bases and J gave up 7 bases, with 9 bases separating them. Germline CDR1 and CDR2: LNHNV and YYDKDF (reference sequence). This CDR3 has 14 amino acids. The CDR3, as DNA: TGTGCCACCAGCAGAGAGCGGTCCATCGGGGAGCTGTTTTTT. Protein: CATSRERSIGELFF.

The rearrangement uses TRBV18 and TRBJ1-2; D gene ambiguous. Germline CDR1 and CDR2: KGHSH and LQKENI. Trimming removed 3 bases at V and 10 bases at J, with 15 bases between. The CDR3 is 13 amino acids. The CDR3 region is CASSPGTLGVYTF. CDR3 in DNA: TGTGCCAGCTCACCCGGAACCCTGGGTGTCTACACCTTC.

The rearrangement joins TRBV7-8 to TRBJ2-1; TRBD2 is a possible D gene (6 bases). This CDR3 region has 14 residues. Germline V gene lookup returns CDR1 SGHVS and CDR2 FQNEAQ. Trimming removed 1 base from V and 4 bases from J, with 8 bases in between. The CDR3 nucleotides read TGTGCCAGCAGCTTAGACCTAGCGTACAATGAGCAGTTCTTC. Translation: CASSLDLAYNEQFF.

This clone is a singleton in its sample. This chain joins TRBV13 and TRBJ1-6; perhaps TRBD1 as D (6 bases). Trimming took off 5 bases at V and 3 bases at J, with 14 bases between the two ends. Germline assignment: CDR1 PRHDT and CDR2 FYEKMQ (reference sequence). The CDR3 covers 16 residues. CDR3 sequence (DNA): TGTGCCAGCAGCCCCTCGACAGGAGTCTATAATTCACCCCTCCACTTT. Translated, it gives CASSPSTGVYNSPLHF.

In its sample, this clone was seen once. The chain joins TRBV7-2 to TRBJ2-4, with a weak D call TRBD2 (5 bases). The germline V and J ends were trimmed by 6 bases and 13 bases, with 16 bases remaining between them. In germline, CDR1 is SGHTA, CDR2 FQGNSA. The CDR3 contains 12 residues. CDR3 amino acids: CASSTPTGLQYF. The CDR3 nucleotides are TGTGCCAGCAGTACACCCACCGGACTGCAGTACTTC.

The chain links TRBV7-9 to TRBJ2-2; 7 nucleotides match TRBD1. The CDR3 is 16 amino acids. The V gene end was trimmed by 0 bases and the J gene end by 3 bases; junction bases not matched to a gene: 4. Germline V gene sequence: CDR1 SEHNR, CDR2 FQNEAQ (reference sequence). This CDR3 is CASSLAGTEHTGELFF. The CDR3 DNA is TGTGCCAGCAGCTTAGCCGGGACAGAGCACACCGGGGAGCTGTTTTTT. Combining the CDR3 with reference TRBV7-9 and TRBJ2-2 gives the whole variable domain DTGVSQNPRHKITKRGQNVTFRCDPISEHNRLYWYRQTLGQGPEFLTYFQNEAQLEKSRLLSDRFSAERPKGSFSTLEIQRTEQGDSAMYLCASSLAGTEHTGELFFGEGSRLTVL.

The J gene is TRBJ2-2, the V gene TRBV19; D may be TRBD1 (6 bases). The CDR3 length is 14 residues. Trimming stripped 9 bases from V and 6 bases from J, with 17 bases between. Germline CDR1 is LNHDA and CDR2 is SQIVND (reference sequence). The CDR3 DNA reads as TGTGCCAGCACGACAGGTGCTACGGCCGGGGAGCTGTTTTTT. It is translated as CASTTGATAGELFF. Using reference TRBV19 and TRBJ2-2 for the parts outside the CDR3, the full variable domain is DGGITQSPKYLFRKEGQNVTLSCEQNLNHDAMYWYRQDPGQGLRLIYYSQIVNDFQKGDIAEGYSVSREKKESFPLTVTSAQKNPTAFYLCASTTGATAGELFFGEGSRLTVL.

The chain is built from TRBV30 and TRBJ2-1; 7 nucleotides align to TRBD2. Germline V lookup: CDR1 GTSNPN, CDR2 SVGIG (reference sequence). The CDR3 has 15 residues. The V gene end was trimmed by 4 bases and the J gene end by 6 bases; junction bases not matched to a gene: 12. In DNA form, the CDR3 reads TGTGCCTGGACAGCGGGGAGCGCTATGCTCAATGAGCAGTTCTTC. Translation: CAWTAGSAMLNEQFF.